Following are 11 T cell receptor beta chains from one sample sequenced in a study of T cells in Graves' hyperthyroidism and ophthalmopathy. The source material, RNA transcripts, was used to amplify TCR beta CDR3 regions. A set of HTBI primers served as the primers for a first-round RT-PCR of the TCR CDR3. One entry per CDR3 protein, called by TCRdb with MiXCR from the multiplex PCR reads. The sample shows about 420,000 distinct CDR3 sequences, approximately 15% of them seen only once. The sequencing sample was made of blood. These receptors were collected from a woman between 18 and 30 years old with Graves' hyperthyroidism.

The sample holds many counts of this clonotype. This chain joins TRBV20-1 and TRBJ2-1; D ambiguous. Trimming removed 3 bases from V and 7 bases from J, with 13 bases in between. The germline gives CDR1 DFQATT, CDR2 SNEGSKA (reference sequence). The CDR3 spans 13 residues. The CDR3 coding sequence is TGCAGTGCTAGGGGCTGGCCCAAGAATGAGCAGTTCTTC. Translated, it gives CSARGWPKNEQFF.

V and J are TRBV6-1 and TRBJ2-1; 8 bases fit TRBD1. The germline V gene encodes CDR1 MNHNS and CDR2 SASEGT. The CDR3 loop spans 15 amino acids. Trimming at V came to 7 bases and at J to 6 bases, leaving 11 bases not matched to a gene. The CDR3 region is CASICNGTGGNEQFF. CDR3 sequence (DNA): TGTGCCAGCATATGCAACGGGACAGGAGGCAATGAGCAGTTCTTC.

The table lists this clonotype with a few counts. The V call is TRBV5-1, the J call TRBJ2-4; D may be TRBD1 (6 bases). The CDR3 covers 14 residues. Germline V gene data show CDR1 as SGHRS and CDR2 as YFSETQ. The V and J ends lost 4 bases and 6 bases respectively, with 14 bases between them. The DNA of the CDR3 is TGCGCCAGCAGCCCTACAGGGTTGGGAAACATTCAGTACTTC. Its translation: CASSPTGLGNIQYF.

As regards this clonotype: This could be a read error, since a much larger clone is one nucleotide away. The chain links TRBV6-2 or TRBV6-3 to TRBJ2-3, with unresolved D. Germline CDR1 and CDR2: MNHEY and SVGEGT. Trimming removed 6 bases from V and 2 bases from J, with 18 bases in between. The CDR3 spans 16 residues. This CDR3 reads CASSPFGITVTDTQYF. The CDR3 nucleotides read TGTGCCAGCAGCCCCTTTGGGATAACCGTCACAGATACGCAGTATTTT.

This clonotype was counted at least ten times. The chain employs TRBV3-1 and TRBJ1-1; D gene ambiguous. This CDR3 is 16 amino acids long. V was clipped by 1 base and J by 1 base, with 13 bases between them. Looked up from germline, CDR1 is LGHDT and CDR2 is YNNKEL (reference sequence). In DNA, the CDR3 is TGTGCCAGCAGCCAAGGCGAATCCTTAGGGAACACTGAAGCTTTCTTT. This gives the protein CASSQGESLGNTEAFF.

The V call is TRBV12-3 or TRBV12-4, the J call TRBJ2-7; 12 bases map to TRBD1. V shed 5 bases, J shed 5 bases, and the junction held 13 bases outside the gene matches. The CDR3 loop spans 17 amino acids. This chain's CDR3 is CASSPGPGTGGVDEQYF. The CDR3 bases are TGTGCCAGCAGTCCGGGTCCCGGGACAGGGGGCGTCGACGAGCAGTACTTC.

The chain's CDR3 is CASSLAPGLAGTDTQYF. The DNA for the CDR3 is TGTGCCAGCAGCTTGGCCCCGGGACTAGCGGGCACAGATACGCAGTATTTT. The chain uses TRBV5-4 and TRBJ2-3; TRBD2 aligns across 11 bases. The CDR3 contains 17 residues. With V trimmed by 0 bases and J by 1 base, 4 bases remained unmatched. The germline V gene encodes CDR1 SGHNT and CDR2 YYREEE (reference sequence).

The V call is TRBV20-1, the J call TRBJ2-2; 10 bases map to TRBD2. Germline CDR1 reads DFQATT; CDR2 reads SNEGSKA (reference sequence). The ends lost 5 bases at V and 0 bases at J; junction bases unmatched: 3. There are 15 residues in the CDR3. In DNA, the CDR3 is TGCAGTGCTCCAACTAGCGGGGCGAACACCGGGGAGCTGTTTTTT. It specifies CSAPTSGANTGELFF.

The chain uses TRBV6-7 and TRBJ2-1; tentative D call: TRBD1 (6 bases). TRBV6-7 has ORF status, its function being uncertain. This CDR3 has 13 amino acids. The V end was cut by 2 bases, the J end by 8 bases, with 10 bases between. The CDR3 coding sequence is TGTGCCAGCAGTTACCAAAACAGGGATGAGCAGTTCTTC. Protein: CASSYQNRDEQFF.

In this sample, this clonotype turned up many times. In DNA, the CDR3 is TGTGCCAGCAGTTTCCGAGTCCCGGGACAGGGAACGGATGGCTACACCTTC. Its protein product is CASSFRVPGQGTDGYTF. This sequence joins TRBV12-3 or TRBV12-4 and TRBJ1-2, with TRBD1 identical over 9 bases. V was pared by 3 bases and J by 6 bases, with 14 bases of the junction left unmatched. The CDR3 consists of 17 residues.

This clonotype showed up many times. The V gene is TRBV28, the J gene TRBJ2-6; TRBD1 is a possible D gene (6 bases). The CDR3 is 16 amino acids. Looked up from germline, CDR1 is MDHEN and CDR2 is SYDVKM. Trimming removed 6 bases at V and 0 bases at J, with 12 bases between. The CDR3 spells CASSPDSSSGANVLTF. Written as DNA, the CDR3 is TGTGCCAGCAGCCCGGACAGTAGCTCTGGGGCCAACGTCCTGACTTTC. The whole variable domain, remainder taken from reference TRBV28 and TRBJ2-6, is DVKVTQSSRYLVKRTGEKVFLECVQDMDHENMFWYRQDPGLGLRLIYFSYDVKMKEKGDIPEGYSVSREKKERFSLILESASTNQTSMYLCASSPDSSSGANVLTFGAGSRLTVL.